Following are 28 T cell receptor beta chains from one sample sequenced in a study of post-analysis software for immune sequencing data. What these receptors recognize is not known. Unique molecular identifiers tagged the TCR beta cDNA libraries. TCRdb recomputed calls from the PCR reads with MiXCR, one row per CDR3 protein. The data contain roughly 430,000 distinct CDR3 sequences, more than 30% of them seen just once; the ten biggest clones take up about 8%. Regarding the study as a whole: In patients, TRBV5-6, TRBV5-1 and TRBV20-1 belonged to five TRBV segments found more frequently than in controls.

The sample taken for sequencing was blood. Every receptor here comes from a girl aged 2-15 years with multiple sclerosis.

This clonotype was counted between two and nine times. This chain links TRBV28 with TRBJ1-1; no clear D. In germline, CDR1 is MDHEN, CDR2 SYDVKM. Trimming took 2 bases from V and 5 from J, leaving 9 bases between them. This CDR3 has 13 residues. CDR3 sequence reads: CASSLGDRTEAFF. The CDR3 DNA reads TGTGCCAGCAGTTTAGGGGATCGGACTGAAGCTTTCTTT.

The chain joins TRBV4-1 to TRBJ2-7, with TRBD1 identical over 7 bases. The germline V gene has CDR1 MGHRA and CDR2 YSYEKL. Unmatched junction bases numbered 6, after V lost 6 bases and J lost 1 base. This CDR3 region has 14 residues. The CDR3 bases are TGCGCCAGCAGTCAAAACAGGGGATCCTACGAGCAGTACTTC. Encoded protein: CASSQNRGSYEQYF.

This clonotype was detected only a few times. The chain employs TRBV27 and TRBJ1-2; D remains ambiguous. CDR1 is MNHEY, CDR2 SMNVEV, per germline (reference sequence). The V end was cut by 2 bases, the J end by 0 bases, with 10 bases between. The CDR3 is made up of 15 amino acids. CDR3 sequence: CASSLNSIANYGYTF. The CDR3 nucleotides are TGTGCCAGCAGTTTAAATTCAATCGCTAACTATGGCTACACCTTC.

V is TRBV7-3 and J is TRBJ2-1; 10 nucleotides line up with TRBD2. Trimming removed 2 bases from V and 4 bases from J; junction bases left unmatched: 2. Germline V CDR1 and CDR2: SGHTA, FQGTGA. CDR3 length: 15 residues. The CDR3 sequence is CASSLGTSVYNEQFF. The CDR3, as DNA: TGTGCCAGCAGCTTAGGGACTAGCGTTTACAATGAGCAGTTCTTC.

V and J are TRBV19 and TRBJ2-7; maybe TRBD1 (6 bases). Between the trimmed V and J ends, which lost 5 bases and 4 bases, there was a span of 12 bases. From germline, CDR1 is LNHDA and CDR2 SQIVND (reference sequence). CDR3 length equals 13 residues. DNA for the CDR3: TGTGCCAGTAGTCCAGCGGACAGATACGAGCAGTACTTC. It specifies CASSPADRYEQYF.

The chain recombines TRBV4-3 with TRBJ2-5; D unclear. The CDR3 covers 13 residues. Germline CDR1 is LGHNA and CDR2 is YSLEER. V lost 0 bases and J lost 2, with 4 bases in between. The chain's CDR3 is CASSQEIQETQYF. For the CDR3, the DNA is TGCGCCAGCAGCCAAGAGATTCAAGAGACCCAGTACTTC.

CDR3: CAIRPGDVDEKLFF. The CDR3 coding sequence is TGTGCCATCAGACCAGGGGACGTGGATGAAAAACTGTTTTTT. The chain recombines TRBV10-3 with TRBJ1-4; a possible D gene is TRBD1 (6 bases). Germline loops: CDR1 ENHRY, CDR2 SYGVKD. The CDR3 runs 14 residues. V shed 6 bases and J shed 6 bases, with 14 bases lying between them.

This rearrangement joins TRBV29-1 to TRBJ1-1; the match to TRBD1 covers 12 bases. Germline V gene data show CDR1 as SQVTM and CDR2 as ANQGSEA. This CDR3 contains 14 residues. The V and J ends lost 6 bases and 2 bases, in that order; junction bases with no gene match: 4. CDR3 DNA sequence: TGCAGCGTGAGGGACAGGGGGCCTAACACTGAAGCTTTCTTT. Its protein is CSVRDRGPNTEAFF.

This rearrangement joins TRBV10-3 to TRBJ2-3, with unresolved D. CDR1 ENHRY and CDR2 SYGVKD come from the germline V gene. Between the trimmed V and J ends, which lost 7 bases and 0 bases, there was a span of 5 bases. The CDR3 loop spans 12 amino acids. The CDR3 DNA is TGTGCCATCATGGCGAGCACAGATACGCAGTATTTT. Amino acids: CAIMASTDTQYF.

The chain has TRBV6-5 and TRBJ2-1; D is possibly TRBD2 (5 bases). Between the trimmed V and J ends, which lost 0 bases and 12 bases, there was a span of 12 bases. The CDR3 length is 13 residues. Germline lookup yields CDR1 MNHEY and CDR2 SVGAGI. The CDR3 coding sequence is TGTGCCAGCAGTTACTCGAAGGCCCGGGGGCAGTTCTTC. This codes for CASSYSKARGQFF.

In this sample, this clonotype turned up a few times. V and J are TRBV28 and TRBJ2-3; 9 bases are shared with TRBD2. This CDR3 comprises 16 residues. J lost 1 base, V lost 6 bases, and 8 bases had no gene match. Per germline, CDR1 MDHEN and CDR2 SYDVKM. The CDR3: CASSYVTSGGTDTQYF. The DNA for the CDR3 is TGTGCCAGCAGCTACGTGACTAGCGGAGGCACAGATACGCAGTATTTT. Combining the CDR3 with reference TRBV28 and TRBJ2-3 gives the whole variable domain DVKVTQSSRYLVKRTGEKVFLECVQDMDHENMFWYRQDPGLGLRLIYFSYDVKMKEKGDIPEGYSVSREKKERFSLILESASTNQTSMYLCASSYVTSGGTDTQYFGPGTRLTVL.

The gene calls are TRBV14 and TRBJ1-3; maybe TRBD1 (6 bases). CDR1 is SGHDN, CDR2 FVKESK, per germline. V was pared by 1 base and J by 0 bases, with 13 bases between. The CDR3 is 17 amino acids. The CDR3 sequence: CASSQGGANLSGNTIYF. The CDR3 DNA reads as TGTGCCAGCAGCCAAGGGGGGGCCAATCTCTCTGGAAACACCATATATTTT.

A few counts support this clonotype. V is TRBV4-3 and J is TRBJ1-2; D is ambiguous. Germline assignment: CDR1 LGHNA and CDR2 YSLEER. CDR3 length: 14 residues. Trimming removed 4 bases at V and 2 bases at J, with 11 bases between. In DNA form, the CDR3 reads TGCGCCAGCAGCCTAGAATTGAGGAACTATGGCTACACCTTC. Translating gives CASSLELRNYGYTF.

The chain employs TRBV9 and TRBJ2-1; 11 bases map to TRBD1. In germline, CDR1 is SGDLS, CDR2 YYNGEE. V lost 3 bases, J lost 6 bases, and 8 bases stayed unmatched. The CDR3 length is 16 residues. The CDR3 is CASSGPGQGAGNEQFF. As DNA, the CDR3 is TGTGCCAGCAGCGGACCCGGACAGGGGGCAGGCAATGAGCAGTTCTTC. Full variable domain (rest looked up from reference TRBV9 and TRBJ2-1): DSGVTQTPKHLITATGQRVTLRCSPRSGDLSVYWYQQSLDQGLQFLIQYYNGEERAKGNILERFSAQQFPDLHSELNLSSLELGDSALYFCASSGPGQGAGNEQFFGPGTRLTVL.

The chain combines TRBV4-1 with TRBJ2-5; D may correspond to TRBD1 or TRBD2 (5 bases each). Between the trimmed V and J ends, which lost 10 bases and 5 bases, there was a span of 20 bases. CDR3 length: 14 amino acids. Per the germline V gene, CDR1 is MGHRA and CDR2 is YSYEKL. CDR3 coding DNA: TGCGCCACCATGGGGGAGCCAGATAGTGAGACCCAGTACTTC. Residues: CATMGEPDSETQYF.

This chain links TRBV28 with TRBJ2-5; 14 bases fit TRBD2. The CDR3 contains 16 residues. From germline, CDR1 is MDHEN and CDR2 SYDVKM. Germline trimming cut 2 bases from V and 5 bases from J; bases unmatched to any gene: 4. The CDR3 DNA sequence: TGTGCCAGCAGTTTACCGGGACTAGCGGGGGTCGAGACCCAGTACTTC. Amino acid sequence: CASSLPGLAGVETQYF.

The chain links TRBV5-6 to TRBJ2-2; D uncertain. The CDR3 runs to 17 residues. Trimming took 4 bases from V and 1 from J, leaving 17 bases between them. CDR1 is SGHDT, CDR2 YYEEEE, per germline. CDR3 loop: CASSDLNSPLNTGELFF. Written as DNA, the CDR3 is TGTGCCAGCAGCGACCTTAACAGTCCGCTGAACACCGGGGAGCTGTTTTTT.

This clonotype was observed a few times. The chain carries TRBV5-1 and TRBJ2-7; D remains unclear. This CDR3 has 14 residues. The V end was cut by 4 bases, the J end by 2 bases, with 13 bases between. CDR1 and CDR2 (germline): SGHRS, YFSETQ. CDR3 in DNA: TGCGCCAGCAGCCAGGACGGACGTCCCTACGAGCAGTACTTC. Amino acid sequence: CASSQDGRPYEQYF. Complete variable domain (other parts from reference TRBV5-1 and TRBJ2-7): KAGVTQTPRYLIKTRGQQVTLSCSPISGHRSVSWYQQTPGQGLQFLFEYFSETQRNKGNFPGRFSGRQFSNSRSEMNVSTLELGDSALYLCASSQDGRPYEQYFGPGTRLTVT.

This clonotype was detected only once. The chain links TRBV10-3 to TRBJ1-1, with D perhaps TRBD1 (6 bases). The CDR3 loop spans 13 amino acids. Germline loops: CDR1 ENHRY, CDR2 SYGVKD. The ends were cut back, 6 bases at V and 1 base at J, with 9 bases in the middle. The CDR3 sequence: CAIRWTENTEAFF. The CDR3 DNA follows: TGTGCCATCAGGTGGACAGAGAACACTGAAGCTTTCTTT.

In this sample, this clonotype turned up a few times. The chain couples TRBV10-3 to TRBJ2-7; TRBD1 agrees at 9 bases. The CDR3 is 12 amino acids. Per the germline V gene, CDR1 is ENHRY and CDR2 is SYGVKD. V shed 6 bases, J shed 7 bases, and the junction held 4 bases outside the gene matches. The CDR3 spells CAIRLTGGEQYF. The CDR3 DNA follows: TGTGCCATCAGGCTGACAGGGGGGGAGCAGTACTTC.

This clonotype has more than one count but fewer than ten. The rearrangement links TRBV4-2 to TRBJ2-1; D is undetermined. Trimming pared 0 bases from V and 9 bases from J, leaving 6 bases between. CDR3 length: 12 residues. Germline V CDR1 and CDR2: LGHNA, YNFKEQ. The CDR3 protein is CASSQDGFEQFF. In DNA form, the CDR3 reads TGTGCCAGCAGCCAAGACGGGTTTGAGCAGTTCTTC.

Points on this clonotype: Sequence at one end of the junction differs from germline and may be a read error. This chain uses TRBV7-7 with TRBJ2-1; D gene uncertain. CDR3 size: 13 residues. Germline CDR1 reads SSHAT; CDR2 reads FNYEAQ (reference sequence). CDR3 amino acids: CASSSQRSNEQFF. The CDR3 DNA reads as TGTGCTAGCAGCTCCCAGCGCAGCAATGAGCAGTTCTTC.

Remarks on this clonotype: The germline gene is not matched at one end of the junction; a read error may be the cause. The genes are TRBV4-3 and TRBJ1-4; D ambiguous. The germline CDR1 and CDR2 sequences are LGHNA and YSLEER. The CDR3 sequence is 15 residues long. The CDR3: CASSQAGAGNQKLFF. CDR3 bases: TGCGCCAGCAGCCAAGCGGGCGCCGGTAATCAAAAACTGTTTTTT.

About this clonotype: The junction differs from germline at one of its ends, possibly a read error. This chain links TRBV29-1 with TRBJ1-4; D gene uncertain. From germline, CDR1 is SQVTM and CDR2 ANQGSEA. This CDR3 contains 13 residues. The CDR3 coding sequence is TGCAGCGTTGTTCGGATCCGTAATGAAAAACGGTTTTTT. It codes for CSVVRIRNEKRFF.

This clonotype was seen once. This chain uses TRBV4-2 with TRBJ2-6, with TRBD1 matching over 8 bases. With V trimmed by 5 bases and J by 16 bases, 4 bases remained unmatched. The CDR3 is made up of 11 amino acids. Germline V gene sequence: CDR1 LGHNA, CDR2 YNFKEQ. In DNA form, the CDR3 reads TGTGCCAGCAGCGCCGGACAGGGACTGACTTTC. Translation: CASSAGQGLTF.

This sequence joins TRBV20-1 and TRBJ2-3, with TRBD1 matching 7 bases. The germline CDR1 and CDR2 sequences are DFQATT and SNEGSKA (reference sequence). J lost 2 bases, V lost 6 bases, and 14 bases had no gene match. The CDR3 consists of 16 residues. CDR3 region: CSAETWDRKNTDTQYF. The CDR3 coding sequence is TGCAGTGCAGAAACCTGGGACAGAAAAAACACAGATACGCAGTATTTT.

This clonotype has only a few counts. The chain combines TRBV6-5 with TRBJ1-2, with 10 bases aligning to TRBD1. J was trimmed by 6 bases and V by 4 bases; bases with no gene match: 8. Germline V gene sequence: CDR1 MNHEY, CDR2 SVGAGI. This CDR3 region has 15 residues. The CDR3 spells CASSSRDRGEDGYTF. The CDR3, as DNA: TGTGCCAGCAGTTCCCGGGACAGGGGAGAGGATGGCTACACCTTC.

V usage is TRBV7-2 and J usage is TRBJ1-5; D remains ambiguous. CDR3 size: 13 residues. The germline CDR1 and CDR2 sequences are SGHTA and FQGNSA. Trimming left V 6 bases short and J 9 bases short, with 15 bases between. The CDR3 region is CASSQIERSPQHF. DNA of the CDR3: TGTGCCAGCAGTCAAATCGAGCGGTCGCCCCAGCATTTT.